This T cell receptor beta chain originates from a study of T-cell reconstitution after alpha-beta-depleted transplantation in children (dated by TCRdb to 2016 to 2017). Regarding the research as a whole: Using TCR repertoire profiling, the study quantitatively followed how T-cell immune reconstitution unfolded in children after TCRalphabeta/CD19-depleted allogeneic hematopoietic cell transplantation.

Library construction relied on PCR. Sequencing used an Illumina HiSeq 2500. To normalize quantification of the TCRbeta repertoire, the TCR libraries were built with molecular barcoding that relied on unique molecular identifiers. TCRdb ran its own pipeline on the public reads, namely fastp trimming at Q25 and MiXCR clone calling, and kept in-frame beta chains. Duplicate CDR3 protein sequences are folded into a single record with the most common DNA and genes. In this sample the table shows about 600,000 distinct CDR3 sequences, 10% to 15% of which occur a single time. The top ten clones comprise around 2% of the sample. In light of the paper, this sample's treatment or condition label describes: allogeneic hematopoietic cell transplantation with graft depleted of TCRalphabeta T cells and CD19 B cells. TCRalphabeta/CD19-depleted allogeneic hematopoietic cell grafts were given to the transplant recipients, all of whom were children.

The research as a whole found: In some patients, the high TCRbeta diversity seen at day 60 was put down to recipient T cells and intrathymic progenitors that had survived conditioning. The apparently early recovery of alphabetaT-cell counts about two months after transplant reportedly depended on only several hundred rapidly expanded clones that came from non-depleted graft cells. Over the following months the frequencies of hyperexpanded clones went down, and after one year T-cell counts and TCRbeta diversity were mostly credited to newly produced T cells.

As for this clonotype: It lacks a known antigen. The input lacks base qualities; no much larger clone sits a single base away.

The TCR originated in a male patient aged 10-17 years who had a stem cell transplant for acute myeloid leukemia, so the T cells may come from the graft donor. The source was PBMCs, mostly from graft donor cells, collected 360 days after TCRalphabeta/CD19-depleted stem cell transplant.

Here is the DNA: TGTGCCAGCAGCAAAAGAGGACGGGTGCAGGTCGATACGCAGTATTTT. It encodes CASSKRGRVQVDTQYF. The chain uses TRBV21-1 and TRBJ2-3. TRBV21-1 is flagged as a pseudogene. The CDR3 measures 16 amino acids from cysteine to phenylalanine. Of all the DNA, just the CDR3 is kept, 48 bases in frame from base 1.